Presented here are 9 T cell receptor beta chains from one specimen sequenced in a study of early stage breast cancer tumors. Here immunoSEQ multiplex PCR was the method, and the copy in TCRdb shows in-frame clones only, minus some. The sample lists 69,000 or so clones, 75% to 90% occurring once. Sample: blood. Source of these receptors: a person in their forties with breast cancer.

The chain has TRBV11-2 and TRBJ2-1, with 10 bases that match TRBD2. J was trimmed by 7 bases and V by 0 bases; bases with no gene match: 9. The CDR3 has 17 amino acids. Germline values: CDR1 SGHAT, CDR2 FQNNGV. CDR3 bases: TGTGCCAGCAGCTTAGATGTCAGCGGGAGGGCCGAAAATGAGCAGTTCTTC. It is translated as CASSLDVSGRAENEQFF.

V gene TRBV29-1 combines with J gene TRBJ1-2, with unresolved D. Germline V CDR1 and CDR2: SQVTM, ANQGSEA. The CDR3 is 16 residues long. Trimming cost V 7 bases and J 4 bases, with 25 bases left between them. The CDR3 DNA reads as TGCAGCGCCGATTTAGGAGCTTTTGGACGCCGCTATGGCTACACCTTC. It codes for CSADLGAFGRRYGYTF.

This clone showed up just a few times. This chain links TRBV27 with TRBJ2-7; TRBD1 matches at 7 bases. From germline, CDR1 is MNHEY and CDR2 SMNVEV (reference sequence). The J segment lost 1 base and the V segment lost 6 bases, leaving 9 bases of the junction unmatched. The CDR3 loop spans 15 amino acids. This CDR3 is CASRPRDRLSYEQYF. The CDR3 DNA is TGTGCCAGCAGGCCACGGGACAGATTGTCCTACGAGCAGTACTTC.

This chain uses TRBV7-9 with TRBJ2-7; 11 bases are a match to TRBD2. The J segment lost 0 bases and the V segment lost 5 bases, leaving 3 bases of the junction unmatched. The CDR3 contains 15 residues. Germline CDR1 is SEHNR and CDR2 is FQNEAQ (reference sequence). The CDR3 nucleotides are TGTGCCAGCAGCCAAACTAGCGGGAGCTCCTACGAGCAGTACTTC. It is translated as CASSQTSGSSYEQYF. Based on the CDR3 plus reference TRBV7-9 and TRBJ2-7, the full variable domain is DTGVSQNPRHKITKRGQNVTFRCDPISEHNRLYWYRQTLGQGPEFLTYFQNEAQLEKSRLLSDRFSAERPKGSFSTLEIQRTEQGDSAMYLCASSQTSGSSYEQYFGPGTRLTVT.

The gene calls are TRBV5-4 and TRBJ1-3, with D perhaps TRBD1 (6 bases). Trimming removed 2 bases at V and 3 bases at J, with 12 bases between. The CDR3 is 15 residues long. Germline values: CDR1 SGHNT, CDR2 YYREEE (reference sequence). CDR3 DNA sequence: TGTGCCAGCAGCTTCTCGGGGGCCGATGGAAACACCATATATTTT. Protein product: CASSFSGADGNTIYF.

The chain carries TRBV28 and TRBJ1-5, with 7 positions matching TRBD1. The length of the CDR3 is 15 residues. In germline, CDR1 is MDHEN, CDR2 SYDVKM. V lost 2 bases to trimming and J lost 6 bases; unmatched junction nucleotides: 7. CDR3 residues: CASSLTGAQGQPQHF. In nucleotides, the CDR3 is TGTGCCAGCAGTTTAACAGGGGCGCAAGGTCAGCCCCAGCATTTT.

This clone came up a few times. V gene TRBV2 combines with J gene TRBJ1-5, with a weak D call TRBD1 (6 bases). Per germline, CDR1 SNHLY and CDR2 FYNNEI. The CDR3 is made up of 13 amino acids. V gave up 10 bases and J gave up 4 bases, with 14 bases separating them. CDR3 nucleotides: TGTGCCATCAGAGGGGGAGGAAATCAGCCCCAGCATTTT. It yields the protein CAIRGGGNQPQHF.

The chain has TRBV28 and TRBJ1-3; D ambiguous. V lost 6 bases to trimming and J lost 0 bases, with 15 bases between them. The CDR3 has 16 residues. Germline V lookup: CDR1 MDHEN, CDR2 SYDVKM. CDR3 nucleotide sequence: TGTGCCAGCAGCGCCCCCCGGGGAAGCTCTGGAAACACCATATATTTT. Its protein product is CASSAPRGSSGNTIYF.

The chain links TRBV19 to TRBJ2-3; D is uncertain. CDR1 LNHDA and CDR2 SQIVND come from the germline V gene (reference sequence). Trimming removed 5 bases from V and 0 bases from J, with 9 bases in between. The CDR3 has 14 amino acids. CDR3 DNA sequence: TGTGCCAGTAGTCTGGCGGAGAGCACAGATACGCAGTATTTT. Residues: CASSLAESTDTQYF.